Below, 5 T cell receptor beta chains from the same sample are listed, as sequenced in a study of type 1 and type 2 diabetes patients. Amplification started from genomic DNA. The TCR beta CDR3 region was amplified using 30 forward and 13 reverse primers. TCRdb re-called the multiplex PCR reads with MiXCR, one entry per CDR3 protein. The table has about 290,000 distinct CDR3 sequences, around 47% seen once. The sample comprised peripheral blood mononuclear cells (PBMCs). The receptors here all came from a young man with type 2 diabetes.

The chain is built from TRBV6-1 and TRBJ1-2; 8 bases match TRBD1. The CDR3 runs 14 residues. V gave up 8 bases and J gave up 3 bases; unmatched junction bases: 8. CDR1 MNHNS and CDR2 SASEGT come from the germline V gene. CDR3 sequence reads: CASGQGAQYYGYTF. Here the CDR3 DNA reads TGTGCCAGCGGTCAGGGGGCGCAGTACTATGGCTACACCTTC.

A few counts support this clonotype. This chain links TRBV9 with TRBJ1-1, with no clear D. CDR1 SGDLS and CDR2 YYNGEE come from the germline V gene. Trimming pared 4 bases from V and 0 bases from J, leaving 19 bases between. The CDR3 loop spans 17 amino acids. The CDR3 loop reads CASSPLGRSHMNTEAFF. The CDR3 region has the DNA TGTGCCAGCAGCCCCTTAGGCAGAAGTCACATGAACACTGAAGCTTTCTTT.

Concerning this clonotype itself: This may be a read error: a much more frequent sequence differs by one nucleotide. This CDR3 is CASCPLNTEAFF. CDR3 DNA sequence: TGTGCCAGCTGTCCCCTGAACACTGAAGCTTTCTTT. The chain has TRBV28 and TRBJ1-1; D is ambiguous. The CDR3 runs to 12 residues. The germline V gene encodes CDR1 MDHEN and CDR2 SYDVKM. V dropped 8 bases and J dropped 0 bases, with 7 bases sitting between them.

This clonotype was seen a few times. The chain is built from TRBV6-1 and TRBJ2-5; D ambiguous. Deletions cut 10 bases from V and 0 bases from J, with 27 bases between. The CDR3 sequence is 18 residues long. Germline CDR1 reads MNHNS; CDR2 reads SASEGT. As DNA, the CDR3 is TGTGCCACCCCAAACAAGAGACCAGTCCTGAGGTACCAAGAGACCCAGTACTTC. It specifies CATPNKRPVLRYQETQYF.

The CDR3 loop is CASALGGANEKLFF. CDR3 sequence (DNA): TGTGCTAGTGCCTTGGGGGGTGCCAATGAAAAACTGTTTTTT. The chain links TRBV12-5 to TRBJ1-4, with D maybe TRBD1 (5 bases). CDR3 length: 14 amino acids. Germline-derived CDR1 and CDR2 are LGHNT and FRNRAP. Trimming left V 7 bases short and J 5 bases short, with 14 bases between.